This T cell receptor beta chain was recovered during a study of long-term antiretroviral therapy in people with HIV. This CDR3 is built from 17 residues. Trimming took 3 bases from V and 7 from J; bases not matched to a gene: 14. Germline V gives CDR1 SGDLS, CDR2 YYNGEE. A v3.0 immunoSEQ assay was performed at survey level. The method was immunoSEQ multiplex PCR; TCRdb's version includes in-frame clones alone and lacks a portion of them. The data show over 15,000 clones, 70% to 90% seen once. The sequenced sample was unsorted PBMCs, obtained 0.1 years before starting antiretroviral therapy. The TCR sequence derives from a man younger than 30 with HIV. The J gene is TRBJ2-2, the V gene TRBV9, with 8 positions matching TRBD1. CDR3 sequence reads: CASSGRTGLMAGGELFF. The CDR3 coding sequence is TGTGCCAGCAGCGGACGGACAGGGTTAATGGCGGGCGGGGAGCTGTTTTTT.